This T cell receptor (beta chain) was sequenced for a study of breast tumors, draining lymph nodes, adjacent tissues. This clonotype was recorded many times. Its antigen is still unknown. Breast cancer patients provided tissue from their axillary draining lymph nodes. Trimming cost V 3 bases and J 2 bases, with 10 bases left between them. The V gene's germline CDR1 is SGHAT and CDR2 FQNNGV. The CDR3 extends over 14 amino acids. TCRdb re-called the multiplex PCR reads with MiXCR, one entry per CDR3 protein. This sample carries over 250,000 distinct CDR3 sequences, under 35% of them seen once, and the ten largest clones take 1.1%. Study findings and constraints: Most tumor T cells seemingly derive from lymph node, then expand in tumor.

Specimen: axillary lymph node tissue. This receptor was identified in a female donor with breast cancer. Some clones in this sample may be carry-over from other donors' samples. The chain employs TRBV11-2 and TRBJ2-5; D perhaps matches TRBD1 (6 bases). The CDR3 region is CASSFGTSQETQYF. DNA of the CDR3: TGTGCCAGCAGCTTCGGGACAAGTCAAGAGACCCAGTACTTC. The full variable domain, completed using reference TRBV11-2 and TRBJ2-5, is EAGVAQSPRYKIIEKRQSVAFWCNPISGHATLYWYQQILGQGPKLLIQFQNNGVVDDSQLPKDRFSAERLKGVDSTLKIQPAKLEDSAVYLCASSFGTSQETQYFGPGTRLLVL.